The clone carrying this T cell receptor beta chain was detected many times. The data derive from a study of CD8+CD57+ T cells in acquired aplastic anemia. Profiles of TCR beta VDJ and CDR3 were generated from a genomic DNA template. MiXCR, applied by TCRdb to the reads, yields one record per CDR3 protein. The profile shows about 220,000 distinct CDR3 sequences, around 32% of them singletons. The sequence was collected from a human donor in good health, serving as a control. Sample: sorted CD4+, CD8+, or CD8+CD57+ T cells (not recorded which) from PBMCs.

CDR3 sequence (DNA): TGTGCCAGCTCGACAGGTACTTACACCGGGGAGCTGTTTTTT. Translating it yields CASSTGTYTGELFF. The rearrangement links TRBV19 to TRBJ2-2, with a possible D match to TRBD1 (6 bases). The CDR3 has 14 residues. Trimming removed 9 bases from V and 3 bases from J, with 14 bases in between. Germline values: CDR1 LNHDA, CDR2 SQIVND (reference sequence). Full variable domain (missing parts from reference TRBV19 and TRBJ2-2): DGGITQSPKYLFRKEGQNVTLSCEQNLNHDAMYWYRQDPGQGLRLIYYSQIVNDFQKGDIAEGYSVSREKKESFPLTVTSAQKNPTAFYLCASSTGTYTGELFFGEGSRLTVL.